What follows are 13 T cell receptor beta chains derived from one specimen sequenced in a study of T cell responses to AZD1222 COVID-19 vaccine. The repertoire was sequenced with immunoSEQ multiplex PCR; TCRdb's copy has only in-frame clones and lacks some. The repertoire has 100,000 to 150,000 clones, nearly 95% of them found once; the top ten carry roughly 5.4%. This specimen was peripheral blood, taken on day 0 of AZD1222 vaccination. These TCRs come from an adult in good health.

This clone appeared a single time. V and J are TRBV4-1 and TRBJ1-1; D is uncertain. V dropped 4 bases and J dropped 1 base, with 13 bases sitting between them. The length of the CDR3 is 15 residues. Germline V gene lookup returns CDR1 MGHRA and CDR2 YSYEKL. The CDR3 spells CASSLNPTANTEAFF. The CDR3 DNA reads TGCGCCAGCAGCCTAAATCCCACAGCGAACACTGAAGCTTTCTTT.

This clone was picked up one time. This specimen includes other DNA sequences encoding the same CDR3. The chain joins TRBV30 to TRBJ1-5; D unresolved. V was shortened by 0 bases and J by 1 base, with 4 bases between the two germline ends. CDR1 and CDR2 from the germline V gene are GTSNPN and SVGIG (reference sequence). The CDR3 loop spans 13 amino acids. The CDR3 bases are TGTGCCTGGAGTGTTGGGAGCAATCAGCCCCAGCATTTT. Encoded protein: CAWSVGSNQPQHF.

The chain is built from TRBV29-1 and TRBJ1-1, with D unclear. V was shortened by 4 bases and J by 1 base, with 10 bases between the two germline ends. CDR3 length equals 13 residues. Germline V gene sequence: CDR1 SQVTM, CDR2 ANQGSEA. In DNA form, the CDR3 reads TGCAGCGTTGGGGGAGGAGGGAACACTGAAGCTTTCTTT. This gives the protein CSVGGGGNTEAFF.

This clone is a singleton in its sample. The V gene is TRBV5-1, the J gene TRBJ1-1, with D perhaps TRBD1 (6 bases). This CDR3 has 15 residues. V lost 3 bases, J lost 1 base, and 13 bases lay in between. CDR1 is SGHRS and CDR2 is YFSETQ in the germline V gene. In DNA, the CDR3 is TGCGCCAGCAGCTCATCAGGGGCTTGGAACACTGAAGCTTTCTTT. Translation gives CASSSSGAWNTEAFF.

Comment on this clone: Distinct nucleotide sequences in the sample also encode this CDR3. J is TRBJ1-3 and V is TRBV3-1 (or the pseudogene TRBV3-2), with 8 bases identical to TRBD1. Germline V lookup: CDR1 LGHDT, CDR2 YNNKEL (reference sequence). V was clipped by 5 bases and J by 2 bases; unmatched bases: 5. The CDR3 sequence is 15 residues long. Here the CDR3 reads CASSATTGAGNTIYF. CDR3 nucleotides: TGTGCCAGCAGCGCAACGACAGGGGCTGGAAACACCATATATTTT.

On this clone: Within the sample, other DNA sequences also encode this same CDR3. The chain employs TRBV18 and TRBJ2-5; D gene unclear. V was cut by 3 bases and J by 2 bases, with 1 base left in between. The CDR3 has 11 residues. CDR1 is KGHSH and CDR2 is LQKENI in the germline V gene. The CDR3 nucleotides are TGTGCCAGCTCACCGCAAGAGACCCAGTACTTC. As protein: CASSPQETQYF.

The J gene is TRBJ1-2, the V gene TRBV27; no definite D call. The CDR3 runs to 11 residues. Trimming took 8 bases from V and 4 from J, leaving 8 bases between them. Germline V gene sequence: CDR1 MNHEY, CDR2 SMNVEV (reference sequence). CDR3 residues: CASADGYGYTF. The CDR3 nucleotides read TGTGCCAGCGCCGACGGCTATGGCTACACCTTC.

This chain uses TRBV19 with TRBJ2-3; TRBD2 matches at 14 bases. V shed 6 bases, J shed 6 bases, and the junction held 2 bases outside the gene matches. The length of the CDR3 is 14 residues. In germline, CDR1 is LNHDA, CDR2 SQIVND (reference sequence). The CDR3 loop is CASRGLAGDDTQYF. Written as DNA, the CDR3 is TGTGCCAGTAGGGGACTAGCGGGAGATGATACGCAGTATTTT.

The chain joins TRBV10-3 to TRBJ1-1, with D unresolved. The germline CDR1 and CDR2 sequences are ENHRY and SYGVKD. The CDR3 sequence is 14 residues long. V was clipped by 2 bases and J by 0 bases, with 7 bases between them. The CDR3: CAISEELMNTEAFF. The CDR3 DNA reads TGTGCCATCAGTGAGGAACTAATGAACACTGAAGCTTTCTTT.

This chain links TRBV23-1 with TRBJ1-1; D is possibly TRBD1 (6 bases). TRBV23-1 is an ORF, with its function uncertain. This CDR3 is 14 amino acids long. V was cut by 4 bases and J by 3 bases, with 12 bases left in between. CDR3 DNA sequence: TGCGCCAGCAGTCTCGACCGGACAGACACTGAAGCTTTCTTT. This encodes CASSLDRTDTEAFF.

The V and J genes are TRBV7-2 and TRBJ1-2; the D is unclear. The CDR3 is made up of 13 amino acids. Trimming removed 3 bases from V and 2 bases from J, with 7 bases in between. CDR1 is SGHTA, CDR2 FQGNSA, per germline. The CDR3 nucleotides are TGTGCCAGCAGCTTGGCCGGCAACTATGGCTACACCTTC. Translation gives CASSLAGNYGYTF.

The rearrangement links TRBV5-4 to TRBJ1-5; D gene ambiguous. Germline assignment: CDR1 SGHNT and CDR2 YYREEE (reference sequence). This CDR3 is built from 15 residues. The V end was cut by 0 bases, the J end by 1 base, with 8 bases between. CDR3 DNA sequence: TGTGCCAGCAGCTTGGGAGGTGGGAGCAATCAGCCCCAGCATTTT. This translates into CASSLGGGSNQPQHF.

This chain links TRBV7-9 with TRBJ2-5, with D perhaps matching TRBD1 or TRBD2 (5 bases each). The CDR3 totals 17 residues. CDR1 is SEHNR, CDR2 FQNEAQ, per germline (reference sequence). The V end lost 6 bases, the J end lost 5 bases, and 25 bases lay between the germline ends. The CDR3 nucleotides are TGTGCCAGCAGAGTCTCAGGGACGGCGGAAGTCGATGAGACCCAGTACTTC. Its translation is CASRVSGTAEVDETQYF.